The T cell receptor beta chain under discussion was sequenced for a study of shared clonotypes between healthy human individuals. Repertoires were generated with immunoSEQ multiplex PCR, while TCRdb's copy carries only in-frame clones and drops some. Here the sample spans hundreds of thousands of clones, about 80% being singletons. Turning to this clone: Other DNA sequences in this sample translate to the same CDR3.

This CDR3 has 14 amino acids. From germline, CDR1 is LNHDA and CDR2 SQIVND (reference sequence). The J segment lost 2 bases and the V segment lost 9 bases, leaving 7 bases of the junction unmatched. The sample comprised memory CD4+ T cells sorted from blood. Subset denoted: CD45RA-negative fraction. The rearrangement uses TRBV19 and TRBJ2-3, with 8 bases that match TRBD2. This receptor was identified in a woman aged 25 to 39 in good health. The CDR3 protein is CASKSGRTTDTQYF. The CDR3 DNA follows: TGTGCCAGCAAGAGCGGGAGAACCACAGATACGCAGTATTTT.